This TCR beta chain was obtained from a study of PD-L1 blockade in urothelial cancer. Study-wide background: Once treatment had started, blood was analyzed at 3 weeks (second dose) and again at 6 weeks.

Disease in patients was locally advanced or metastatic urothelial carcinoma. For each patient, 1 to 8 samples were obtained, pretreatment and on-treatment. In germline, CDR1 is SGHDT, CDR2 YYEEEE. The V end was cut by 4 bases, the J end by 9 bases, with 13 bases between. The CDR3 length is 13 residues. Measured with immunoSEQ multiplex PCR; TCRdb has only the in-frame clones, and not every one. The table lists about 52,000 clones, approximately 80% of them singletons, with around 3.4% in the top ten. Here the sequenced sample was PBMCs, taken around atezolizumab (anti-PD-L1) treatment. The gene calls are TRBV5-6 and TRBJ2-2, with D maybe TRBD2 (5 bases). The source is a man aged 65 to 85 with urothelial cancer. CDR3 sequence reads: CASSPGVDRELFF. As DNA, the CDR3 is TGTGCCAGCAGCCCCGGGGTTGACCGGGAGCTGTTTTTT.